The 11 T cell receptor beta chains presented below share a single source sample, sequenced in a study of CD8 T cells in ankylosing spondylitis. Overall study findings and caveats: Blood from ankylosing spondylitis patients appeared to carry a characteristic eight-variant TCR beta motif.

TCRdb reprocessed the 5' RACE reads with MiXCR, giving one entry per CDR3 protein. The repertoire consists of about 450,000 distinct CDR3 sequences, with about 25% occurring once and the leading ten covering 0.85% to 1%. These receptors' antigens are unknown. Sequencing input: blood, either unsorted or a sorted T cell fraction (not recorded which). These receptors were taken from a male donor with ankylosing spondylitis.

This clonotype was detected many times. The chain uses TRBV29-1 and TRBJ2-7; D unresolved. Germline V gives CDR1 SQVTM, CDR2 ANQGSEA. V was clipped by 6 bases and J by 1 base, with 10 bases between them. This CDR3 is built from 12 residues. The CDR3 region is CSVVQESYEQYF. CDR3 coding DNA: TGCAGCGTCGTGCAGGAGTCCTACGAGCAGTACTTC.

There are a few counts of this clonotype. The CDR3 nucleotides are TGTGCCACCAGTGATCCCCGGGAGGCAGATACGCAGTATTTT. Amino acid sequence: CATSDPREADTQYF. The chain has TRBV24-1 and TRBJ2-3; 7 bases map to TRBD2. The CDR3 has 14 residues. V shed 3 bases, J shed 4 bases, and the junction held 3 bases outside the gene matches. The germline CDR1 and CDR2 sequences are KGHDR and SFDVKD.

The chain couples TRBV10-3 to TRBJ1-4; unclear D gene. CDR3 size: 15 residues. Between the trimmed V and J ends, which lost 0 bases and 4 bases, there was a span of 9 bases. The germline gives CDR1 ENHRY, CDR2 SYGVKD. CDR3 in amino acids: CAISESTVNNEKLFF. CDR3 DNA sequence: TGTGCCATCAGTGAGTCCACAGTCAATAATGAAAAACTGTTTTTT.

The chain carries TRBV12-3 or TRBV12-4 and TRBJ2-2; 9 nucleotides agree with TRBD2. The CDR3 covers 15 residues. J lost 4 bases, V lost 3 bases, and 3 bases had no gene match. CDR3 sequence: CASSFSGGPTGELFF. CDR3 DNA: TGTGCCAGCAGTTTCAGCGGGGGGCCCACCGGGGAGCTGTTTTTT.

This clonotype was picked up many times. This rearrangement joins TRBV4-1 to TRBJ1-1, with a weak D call TRBD1 (5 bases). Trimming stripped 3 bases from V and 1 base from J, with 6 bases between. The CDR3 is 13 residues long. Germline CDR1 reads MGHRA; CDR2 reads YSYEKL. The CDR3 bases are TGCGCCAGCAGCCAGACAGAGAACACTGAAGCTTTCTTT. This encodes CASSQTENTEAFF.

This clonotype occurred a few times. The chain couples TRBV28 to TRBJ1-4; D is ambiguous. CDR3 length: 15 residues. V lost 6 bases to trimming and J lost 8 bases, with 19 bases between them. CDR1 is MDHEN, CDR2 SYDVKM, per germline. The CDR3, as DNA: TGTGCCAGCAGGGCGCAATTGCAGCCCTACGAAAAACTGTTTTTT. Translation: CASRAQLQPYEKLFF.

In this sample, this clonotype turned up a few times. The chain employs TRBV13 and TRBJ2-1; 8 nucleotides match TRBD2. The CDR3 length is 17 residues. V shed 0 bases and J 2 bases; nucleotides not matched to a gene: 6. The germline V gene has CDR1 PRHDT and CDR2 FYEKMQ (reference sequence). CDR3 coding DNA: TGTGCCAGCAGCTTAGGCTCGGCTAGCGGGCCCTACAATGAGCAGTTCTTC. It is translated as CASSLGSASGPYNEQFF.

This clonotype was counted a few times. J is TRBJ2-1 and V is TRBV25-1, with TRBD1 matching 10 bases. The V and J ends lost 4 bases and 7 bases, in that order; junction bases with no gene match: 4. Germline V gives CDR1 MGHDK, CDR2 SYGVNS. The CDR3 contains 14 residues. The chain's CDR3 is CASSGQGARNEQFF. CDR3 coding DNA: TGTGCCAGCAGTGGACAGGGGGCGCGAAATGAGCAGTTCTTC.

This clonotype was seen a few times. This rearrangement joins TRBV5-1 to TRBJ2-7, with 15 bases that match TRBD2. V shed 0 bases, J shed 6 bases, and the junction held 1 base outside the gene matches. The CDR3 has 15 amino acids. Germline V gene lookup returns CDR1 SGHRS and CDR2 YFSETQ. The CDR3 DNA reads TGCGCCAGCAGCTTGGAGGGACTAGCGGGAGGCGAGCAGTACTTC. Its protein product is CASSLEGLAGGEQYF. Combining the CDR3 with reference TRBV5-1 and TRBJ2-7 gives the whole variable domain KAGVTQTPRYLIKTRGQQVTLSCSPISGHRSVSWYQQTPGQGLQFLFEYFSETQRNKGNFPGRFSGRQFSNSRSEMNVSTLELGDSALYLCASSLEGLAGGEQYFGPGTRLTVT.

The chain employs TRBV6-1 and TRBJ2-7; 9 bases are shared with TRBD1. The CDR3 has 14 residues. CDR1 is MNHNS and CDR2 is SASEGT in the germline V gene. Germline trimming cut 6 bases from V and 6 bases from J; bases unmatched to any gene: 9. CDR3 residues: CASSPYGTGTEQYV. CDR3 coding DNA: TGTGCCAGCAGCCCATACGGGACAGGGACCGAGCAGTACGTC.

The DNA for the CDR3 is TGTGCCAGCAGCTCGTCTAGCTTTACTGAGCAGTTCTTC. Protein sequence: CASSSSSFTEQFF. This chain uses TRBV7-9 with TRBJ2-1, with a tentative D call TRBD2 (5 bases). Trimming took 4 bases from V and 9 from J, leaving 13 bases between them. The length of the CDR3 is 13 residues. Germline CDR1 and CDR2: SEHNR and FQNEAQ (reference sequence).